The present entry profiles one T cell receptor (beta chain) with its context. Its cognate antigen has yet to be identified. No per-base quality is available; no much larger clone lies one base away. This specimen comes from a study of CD8+ T cells in alopecia areata (dated by TCRdb to 2016 to 2018). For the study in its entirety: The treated patients, all with moderate-to-severe alopecia areata, were enrolled in an open-label pilot trial of oral tofacitinib given at 5 to 10 mg twice daily. Amplification of TCRbeta CDR3 regions was done by immunoSEQ multiplex PCR using 35 Vbeta forward primers and 13 Jbeta reverse primers. Tofacitinib-treated patients had biopsies at baseline and at 4 and 24 weeks of treatment, with a later scalp biopsy in several patients. The RNA source kit depended on sample type: the PAXgene miRNA kit for fixed scalp, the miRNeasy kit for PBMCs, and the RNeasy kit for mouse skin. In treated patients, disease severity was measured using the SALT score, which gives the percentage of scalp surface area affected. Tofacitinib was given for 6 to 18 months, followed by 6 months of follow-up off drug to assess delayed response and recurrence. Clonality in the scalp was compared among normal scalp (n=4), patchy alopecia areata scalp (n=8), and alopecia totalis/universalis scalp (n=8). Human TCRbeta sequencing covered scalp tissue and sorted CD4+ and CD8+ peripheral blood T cells from patchy and totalis/universalis alopecia areata patients and healthy controls. To study T cell clonal expansion in alopecia areata, the researchers applied high-throughput TCRbeta sequencing to both the C3H/HeJ mouse model and human patients.

Library preparation was by the immunoSEQ multiplex PCR assay. RNA was extracted from all samples and reverse transcribed into cDNA as template for TCR sequencing. SuperScript III was used for first-strand cDNA synthesis, primed with a 2:1 mix of oligo-dT and random hexamers. A synthetic immune receptor repertoire was used to measure amplification bias, and any remaining bias was corrected computationally. As for how the authors treated the data: Raw reads were preprocessed to remove errors, and CDR3 was defined according to IMGT conventions as the region from the conserved cysteine to phenylalanine. Clonality was computed as 1 minus the Shannon entropy, with the entropy normalized by log2 of the number of productive unique TCRs. CD4 or CD8 identity of scalp clones was inferred by cross-referencing scalp TCRbeta sequences with sorted blood CD4 and CD8 repertoires. The table comes from immuneACCESS by way of TCRdb, which keeps in-frame sequences with V and J called. Part of the clones is missing from these tables; in studies checked, under half for an unresolved V gene and the rest for unknown reasons. D and trimming come from the DNA, and the V and J calls and clone size come from that table. The sample has under 200,000 clones on record, under 70% of them singletons. The ten largest account for roughly 0.91% of the sample.

CDR1 and CDR2 (SQVTM, ANQGSEA) derive from the germline V gene. Trimming removed 4 bases from V and 8 bases from J, leaving 14 bases between the germline ends. The CDR3 goes from the cysteine to the phenylalanine over 13 residues. CDR3 DNA is the only sequence kept; it has 39 bases, read in frame from the first base. The full study reports these points: Tofacitinib significantly decreased scalp clonality and the number of expanded CD8+ clones among the top 100 scalp clones. TCR sequences shared between patients were less clear than in mice, possibly partly because of HLA diversity in the patient population. Unlike mouse skin, where gammadelta T cells dominate, normal human skin contains resident alphabeta T cells that get sequenced too, which complicates analysis of the scalp TCR repertoire. Higher clonality and more expanded CD8+ clones were observed in lesional scalp than in normal scalp, particularly in alopecia totalis/universalis, a finding suggestive of antigenic drive. Because the treated cohort was small and had only one nonresponder, larger studies are needed to examine links between baseline CD8+ expansion and response. Many expanded lesional clones were found to persist in scalp and blood during tofacitinib treatment, and relapse after treatment cessation may be partly explained by this persistence.

The time point label of this sample denotes: 4 weeks on oral tofacitinib. This specimen's treatment or condition label, per the study, means: oral pan-JAK inhibitor, 5-10 mg twice daily. From alopecia areata patients, peripheral blood was collected along with lesional scalp punch biopsies. PBMCs were separated by density centrifugation and stained for CD3, CD4 and CD8, after which CD4+ and CD8+ T cells were sorted on a FACSAria. The V gene is TRBV29-1 and the J gene is TRBJ2-2, with no confidently assigned D gene. The sequencing here drew on CD4+ T cells sorted from blood, taken at week 4, from a patient treated with tofacitinib. This receptor was taken from a human donor with alopecia areata. The sequenced DNA is TGCAGCGTTGTTGTCGGCGGCACGGGGGAGCTGTTTTTT. Its protein product is CSVVVGGTGELFF.